The sequence of this T cell receptor beta chain was determined in a study of memory CD4+ T cells and cytomegalovirus serostatus. Per the study methods: After removing out-of-frame reads, millions of distinct TCRbeta sequences remained. The protocol was immunoSEQ multiplex PCR, while the TCRdb copy is restricted to in-frame clones and leaves out a portion. The V and J calls and clone size were taken over from that table, and D and trimming were inferred from the DNA. The repertoire holds approximately 47,000 clones, with 60% to 80% as singletons. V shed 3 bases and J shed 1 base, with 16 bases lying between them. The CDR3 runs 16 residues. Germline CDR1 SGHRS, CDR2 YFSETQ. Concerning this clone itself: Its antigen is not identified.

Whole-study findings and limits: CMV serostatus prediction reached median AUC approximately 0.96, or 0.89 with US-trained model.

The sort gate was single viable CD3+CD4+CD8-CD45RO+ cells for memory CD4+ T cells. CD4+ T cells were isolated by positive magnetic selection. This clonotype was sampled from an adult in good health and CMV-seronegative. The chain uses TRBV5-1 and TRBJ1-1; weak D call: TRBD1 (6 bases). The sample taken for sequencing was memory CD4+ T cells from blood. CDR3 sequence reads: CASSSKARGGNTEAFF. CDR3 DNA sequence: TGCGCCAGCAGCTCAAAAGCCAGGGGAGGGAACACTGAAGCTTTCTTT.